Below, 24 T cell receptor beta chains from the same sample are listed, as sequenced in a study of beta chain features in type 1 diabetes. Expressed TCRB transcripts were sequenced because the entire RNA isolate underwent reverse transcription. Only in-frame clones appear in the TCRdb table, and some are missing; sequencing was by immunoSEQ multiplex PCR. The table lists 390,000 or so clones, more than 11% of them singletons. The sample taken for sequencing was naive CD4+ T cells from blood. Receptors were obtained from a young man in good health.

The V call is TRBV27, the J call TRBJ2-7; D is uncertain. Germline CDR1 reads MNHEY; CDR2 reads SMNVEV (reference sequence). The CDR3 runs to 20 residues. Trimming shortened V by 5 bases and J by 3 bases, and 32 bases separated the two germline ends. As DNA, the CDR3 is TGTGCCAGCAGTCCATATCGGTTTTGGGATAGGCAAGGAGTTAGCTACGAGCAGTACTTC. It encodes CASSPYRFWDRQGVSYEQYF.

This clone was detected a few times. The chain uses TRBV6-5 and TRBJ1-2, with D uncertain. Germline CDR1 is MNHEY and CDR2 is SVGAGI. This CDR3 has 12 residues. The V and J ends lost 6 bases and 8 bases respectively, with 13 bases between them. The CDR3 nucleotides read TGTGCCAGCAGAAAAACCCTCTCCGGCTACACCTTC. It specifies CASRKTLSGYTF.

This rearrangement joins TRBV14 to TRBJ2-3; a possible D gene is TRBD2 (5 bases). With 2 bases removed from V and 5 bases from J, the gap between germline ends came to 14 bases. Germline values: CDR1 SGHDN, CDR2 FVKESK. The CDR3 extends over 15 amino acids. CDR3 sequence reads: CASSQRGIIRDTQYF. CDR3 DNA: TGTGCCAGCAGCCAAAGAGGGATTATTCGAGATACGCAGTATTTT.

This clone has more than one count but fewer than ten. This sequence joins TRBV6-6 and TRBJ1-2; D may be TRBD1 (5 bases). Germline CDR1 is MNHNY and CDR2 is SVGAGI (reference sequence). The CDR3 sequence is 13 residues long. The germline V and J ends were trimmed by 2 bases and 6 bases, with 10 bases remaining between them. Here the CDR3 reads CASSYGREDGYTF. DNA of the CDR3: TGTGCCAGCAGTTACGGCAGGGAGGATGGCTACACCTTC.

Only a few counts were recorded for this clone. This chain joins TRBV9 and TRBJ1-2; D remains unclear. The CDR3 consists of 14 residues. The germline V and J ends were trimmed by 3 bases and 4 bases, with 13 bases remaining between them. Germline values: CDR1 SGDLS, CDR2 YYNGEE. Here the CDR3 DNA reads TGTGCCAGCAGCGGGCGGGAATTGTCCTATGGCTACACCTTC. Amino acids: CASSGRELSYGYTF.

CDR3 in DNA: TGTGCCAGCAGCGCGGGGACTAGCTTCTACAATGAGCAGTTCTTC. Protein: CASSAGTSFYNEQFF. The V and J genes are TRBV9 and TRBJ2-1, with 9 bases lining up with TRBD2. V shed 3 bases, J shed 3 bases, and the junction held 4 bases outside the gene matches. The CDR3 extends over 15 amino acids. CDR1 is SGDLS and CDR2 is YYNGEE in the germline V gene.

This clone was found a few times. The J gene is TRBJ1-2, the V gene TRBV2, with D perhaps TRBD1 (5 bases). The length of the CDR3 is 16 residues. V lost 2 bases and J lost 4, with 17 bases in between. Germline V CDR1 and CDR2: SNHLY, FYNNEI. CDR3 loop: CASSEQGNFGGYGYTF. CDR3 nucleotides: TGTGCCAGCAGTGAACAGGGCAATTTTGGTGGCTATGGCTACACCTTC.

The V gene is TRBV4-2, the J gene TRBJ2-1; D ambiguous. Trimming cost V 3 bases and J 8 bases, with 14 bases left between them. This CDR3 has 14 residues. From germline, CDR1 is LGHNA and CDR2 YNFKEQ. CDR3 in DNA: TGTGCCAGCAGCCAGTATCATAGGAGCGATGAGCAGTTCTTC. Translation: CASSQYHRSDEQFF.

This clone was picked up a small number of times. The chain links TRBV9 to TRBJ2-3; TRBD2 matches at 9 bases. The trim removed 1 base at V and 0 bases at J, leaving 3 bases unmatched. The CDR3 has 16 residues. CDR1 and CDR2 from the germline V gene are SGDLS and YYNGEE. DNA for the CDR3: TGTGCCAGCAGCGTAAGCGGGGGGCAAAGCACAGATACGCAGTATTTT. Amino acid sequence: CASSVSGGQSTDTQYF.

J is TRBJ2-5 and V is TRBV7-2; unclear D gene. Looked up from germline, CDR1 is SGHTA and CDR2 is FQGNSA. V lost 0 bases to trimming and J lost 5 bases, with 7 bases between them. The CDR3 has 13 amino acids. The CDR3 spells CASSLAVGETQYF. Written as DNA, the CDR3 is TGTGCCAGCAGCTTAGCCGTCGGCGAGACCCAGTACTTC.

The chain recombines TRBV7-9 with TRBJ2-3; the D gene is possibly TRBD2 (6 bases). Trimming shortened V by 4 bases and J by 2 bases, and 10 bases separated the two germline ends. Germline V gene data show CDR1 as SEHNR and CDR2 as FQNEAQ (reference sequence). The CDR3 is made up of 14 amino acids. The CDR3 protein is CASSSGTVTDTQYF. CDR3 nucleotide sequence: TGTGCCAGCAGCTCCGGGACTGTCACAGATACGCAGTATTTT.

CDR3 bases: TGTGCCAGCTCCCCTAGCGCAGCCACAGATACGCAGTATTTT. This encodes CASSPSAATDTQYF. V usage is TRBV18 and J usage is TRBJ2-3; possibly TRBD2 for D (6 bases). The CDR3 has 14 amino acids. CDR1 and CDR2 (germline): KGHSH, LQKENI. Deletions cut 6 bases from V and 2 bases from J, with 12 bases between. Drawing the rest from reference TRBV18 and TRBJ2-3, the complete variable domain is NAGVMQNPRHLVRRRGQEARLRCSPMKGHSHVYWYRQLPEEGLKFMVYLQKENIIDESGMPKERFSAEFPKEGPSILRIQQVVRGDSAAYFCASSPSAATDTQYFGPGTRLTVL.

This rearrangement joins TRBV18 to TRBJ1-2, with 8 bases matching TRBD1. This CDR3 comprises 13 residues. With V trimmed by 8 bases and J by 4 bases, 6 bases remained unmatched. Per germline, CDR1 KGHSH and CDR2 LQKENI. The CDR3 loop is CASHGQGTYGYTF. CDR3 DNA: TGTGCCAGCCATGGACAGGGAACCTATGGCTACACCTTC.

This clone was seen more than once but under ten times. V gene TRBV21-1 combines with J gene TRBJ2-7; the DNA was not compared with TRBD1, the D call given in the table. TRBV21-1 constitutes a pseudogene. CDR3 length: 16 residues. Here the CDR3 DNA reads TGTGCCAGCACCCGTCCCGGGACAGGGGCATCCTACGAGCAGTACGTC. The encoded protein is CASTRPGTGASYEQYV.

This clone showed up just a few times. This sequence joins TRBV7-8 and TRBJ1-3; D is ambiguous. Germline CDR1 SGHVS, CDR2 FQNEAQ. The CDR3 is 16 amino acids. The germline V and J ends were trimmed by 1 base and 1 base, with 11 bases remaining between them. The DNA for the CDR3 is TGTGCCAGCAGCTTAGTCTCTCACGGGTCTGGAAACACCATATATTTT. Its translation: CASSLVSHGSGNTIYF.

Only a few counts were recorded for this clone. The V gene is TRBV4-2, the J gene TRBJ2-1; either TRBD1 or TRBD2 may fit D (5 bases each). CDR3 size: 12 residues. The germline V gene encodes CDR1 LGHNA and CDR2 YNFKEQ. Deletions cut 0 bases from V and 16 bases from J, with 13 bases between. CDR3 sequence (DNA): TGTGCCAGCAGCCAAGATCCAGGGACGCATTTCTTC. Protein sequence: CASSQDPGTHFF.

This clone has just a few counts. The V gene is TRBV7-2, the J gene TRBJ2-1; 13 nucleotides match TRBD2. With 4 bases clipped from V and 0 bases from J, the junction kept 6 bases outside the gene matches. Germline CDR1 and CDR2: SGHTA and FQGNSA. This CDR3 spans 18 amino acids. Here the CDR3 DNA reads TGTGCCAGCAGCTCGGGACTAGCGGGATTCAGCTCCTACAATGAGCAGTTCTTC. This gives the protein CASSSGLAGFSSYNEQFF.

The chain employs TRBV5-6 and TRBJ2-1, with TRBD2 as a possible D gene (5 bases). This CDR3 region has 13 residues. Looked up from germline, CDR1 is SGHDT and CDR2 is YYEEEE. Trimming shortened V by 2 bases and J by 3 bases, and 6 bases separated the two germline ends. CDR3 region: CASSFRGYNEQFF. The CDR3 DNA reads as TGTGCCAGCAGCTTTCGGGGCTACAATGAGCAGTTCTTC.

The CDR3 DNA reads TGTGCCAGCAGTTTAAGGGTGGTGGGCAGGCTTCCGTCACCCCTCCACTTT. It is translated as CASSLRVVGRLPSPLHF. The chain couples TRBV27 to TRBJ1-6; D is ambiguous. Germline CDR1 is MNHEY and CDR2 is SMNVEV (reference sequence). The CDR3 is made up of 17 amino acids. V lost 2 bases and J 10 bases, leaving 21 bases between the germline ends.

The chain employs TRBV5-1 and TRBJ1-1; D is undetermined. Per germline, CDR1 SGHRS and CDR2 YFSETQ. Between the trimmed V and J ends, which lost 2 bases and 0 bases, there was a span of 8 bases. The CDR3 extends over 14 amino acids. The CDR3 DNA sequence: TGCGCCAGCAGCTTCTCATCAGTGAACACTGAAGCTTTCTTT. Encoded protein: CASSFSSVNTEAFF.

Here the CDR3 DNA reads TGCGCCAGCAGCCAAGGGGACTCCTACGAGCAGTACTTC. Translated: CASSQGDSYEQYF. This chain connects TRBV4-3 to TRBJ2-7, with D uncertain. With 1 base removed from V and 0 bases from J, the gap between germline ends came to 4 bases. There are 13 residues in the CDR3. The germline V gene encodes CDR1 LGHNA and CDR2 YSLEER.

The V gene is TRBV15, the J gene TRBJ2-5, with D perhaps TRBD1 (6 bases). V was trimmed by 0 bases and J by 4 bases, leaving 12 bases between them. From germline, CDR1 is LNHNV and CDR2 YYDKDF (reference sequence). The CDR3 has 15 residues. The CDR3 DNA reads TGTGCCACCAGCAGAGAGGTGGTCAGGGGAGAGACCCAGTACTTC. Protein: CATSREVVRGETQYF.

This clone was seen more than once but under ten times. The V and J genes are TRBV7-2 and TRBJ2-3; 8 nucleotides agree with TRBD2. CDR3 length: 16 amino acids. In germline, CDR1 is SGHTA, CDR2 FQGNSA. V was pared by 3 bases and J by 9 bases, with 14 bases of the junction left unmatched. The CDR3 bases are TGTGCCAGCAGCTTGGGAGCGGGAACTAGCGGTGGGACGCAGTATTTT. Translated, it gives CASSLGAGTSGGTQYF.

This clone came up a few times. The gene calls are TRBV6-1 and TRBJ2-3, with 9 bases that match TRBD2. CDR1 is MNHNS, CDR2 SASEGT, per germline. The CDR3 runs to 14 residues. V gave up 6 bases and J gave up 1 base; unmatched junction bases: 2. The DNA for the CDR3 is TGTGCCAGCAGCGGCGGGGGGGGCACAGATACGCAGTATTTT. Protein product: CASSGGGGTDTQYF.